What follows are 9 T cell receptor beta chains derived from one specimen sequenced in a study of shared clonotypes between healthy human individuals. Sequencing was performed with immunoSEQ multiplex PCR; in TCRdb, only in-frame clones are kept and a portion is missing. Of roughly 2,500,000 clones in the sample, 90% to 95% were seen once. The sample taken for sequencing was naive CD4+ T cells from PBMCs. Subset specified: CD45RA+ positively selected. Receptor source: a man in his late teens or twenties in good health. Some clones in this sample may be carry-over from other donors' samples.

The chain links TRBV5-4 to TRBJ2-3; TRBD1 matches at 9 bases. The CDR3 extends over 16 amino acids. The ends lost 4 bases at V and 2 bases at J; junction bases unmatched: 8. Germline V CDR1 and CDR2: SGHNT, YYREEE (reference sequence). CDR3 sequence: CASSGMGQGDTDTQYF. The CDR3, as DNA: TGTGCCAGCAGCGGGATGGGACAGGGCGACACAGATACGCAGTATTTT.

In its sample, this clone was seen once. The chain carries TRBV29-1 and TRBJ1-1; the D is unclear. CDR1 is SQVTM, CDR2 ANQGSEA, per germline. The CDR3 is 14 amino acids. V gave up 5 bases and J gave up 5 bases, with 18 bases separating them. In DNA form, the CDR3 reads TGCAGCGTTTCCACCCTGCTCGCGGGTACTGAAGCTTTCTTT. This translates into CSVSTLLAGTEAFF. Drawing the rest from reference TRBV29-1 and TRBJ1-1, the complete variable domain is SAVISQKPSRDICQRGTSLTIQCQVDSQVTMMFWYRQQPGQSLTLIATANQGSEATYESGFVIDKFPISRPNLTFSTLTVSNMSPEDSSIYLCSVSTLLAGTEAFFGQGTRLTVV.

The J gene is TRBJ2-7, the V gene TRBV7-2; 12 bases match TRBD2. Germline V gene lookup returns CDR1 SGHTA and CDR2 FQGNSA. The length of the CDR3 is 15 residues. V gave up 5 bases and J gave up 5 bases; unmatched junction bases: 7. As DNA, the CDR3 is TGTGCCAGCAGCCCCGCCGGACTAGCGGGACACGAGCAGTACTTC. As protein: CASSPAGLAGHEQYF.

A single count supports this clone. The genes are TRBV9 and TRBJ2-1; TRBD2 matches at 13 bases. The CDR3 runs to 16 residues. V shed 3 bases and J 2 bases; nucleotides not matched to a gene: 2. Germline V CDR1 and CDR2: SGDLS, YYNGEE. The CDR3, as DNA: TGTGCCAGCAGCGAGGGGACTAGCGGGGCCTACAATGAGCAGTTCTTC. Translated, it gives CASSEGTSGAYNEQFF. Full variable domain (remainder filled in from reference TRBV9 and TRBJ2-1): DSGVTQTPKHLITATGQRVTLRCSPRSGDLSVYWYQQSLDQGLQFLIQYYNGEERAKGNILERFSAQQFPDLHSELNLSSLELGDSALYFCASSEGTSGAYNEQFFGPGTRLTVL.

J is TRBJ2-1 and V is TRBV19, with 10 bases matching TRBD2. The V gene's germline CDR1 is LNHDA and CDR2 SQIVND (reference sequence). The V and J ends lost 1 base and 12 bases, in that order; junction bases with no gene match: 9. The CDR3 contains 15 residues. The CDR3 DNA is TGTGCCAGTAGTATAGTGACTAGCGGGCCCGGTGGGCAGTTCTTC. Translating gives CASSIVTSGPGGQFF.

The V gene is TRBV25-1, the J gene TRBJ2-2, with TRBD1 as a possible D gene (5 bases). The CDR3 extends over 14 amino acids. Germline assignment: CDR1 MGHDK and CDR2 SYGVNS. V was clipped by 4 bases and J by 2 bases, with 8 bases between them. CDR3 DNA sequence: TGTGCCAGCAGTGCAGACAGTAACACCGGGGAGCTGTTTTTT. It translates to CASSADSNTGELFF.

V usage is TRBV28 and J usage is TRBJ2-1; perhaps TRBD1 as D (6 bases). Trimming took off 6 bases at V and 0 bases at J, with 6 bases between the two ends. The CDR3 sequence is 13 residues long. From germline, CDR1 is MDHEN and CDR2 SYDVKM. The CDR3 reads CASRQGSYNEQFF. The CDR3 nucleotides are TGTGCCAGCAGACAGGGCTCCTACAATGAGCAGTTCTTC.

The chain uses TRBV19 and TRBJ2-1; TRBD2 might be the D (5 bases). There are 17 residues in the CDR3. V lost 3 bases to trimming and J lost 3 bases, with 18 bases between them. Germline V CDR1 and CDR2: LNHDA, SQIVND (reference sequence). The CDR3 sequence: CASSIKSRTGIYNEQFF. The CDR3, as DNA: TGTGCCAGTAGTATCAAGAGTCGGACGGGAATCTACAATGAGCAGTTCTTC.

This chain links TRBV19 with TRBJ2-3; TRBD2 agrees at 7 bases. The CDR3 covers 14 residues. From germline, CDR1 is LNHDA and CDR2 SQIVND (reference sequence). The V gene end was trimmed by 7 bases and the J gene end by 14 bases; junction bases not matched to a gene: 18. CDR3 in DNA: TGTGCCAGTACCTCGACGGGAGGTCCCCGTCGGTGGTATTTT. It translates to CASTSTGGPRRWYF.